A single sample is the source of the 29 T cell receptor beta chains below, sequenced in a study of lymphopenia after photon versus proton radiotherapy. The repertoire was sequenced with immunoSEQ multiplex PCR; TCRdb's copy has only in-frame clones and lacks some. This table has 40,000 or so clones, more than 85% appearing once. The sample here was peripheral blood, taken from a patient treated with photon-based radiotherapy. The receptors were sampled from a man in his fifties or sixties with cholangiocarcinoma.

The CDR3 region is CASSSPSKLLAGGPRRQYF. CDR3 nucleotides: TGTGCCAGCAGTTCCCCCTCAAAACTATTAGCGGGAGGTCCAAGGAGGCAGTACTTC. This rearrangement joins TRBV28 to TRBJ2-7; the match to TRBD2 covers 10 bases. The length of the CDR3 is 19 residues. V shed 4 bases, J shed 9 bases, and the junction held 24 bases outside the gene matches. The V gene's germline CDR1 is MDHEN and CDR2 SYDVKM.

The chain uses TRBV9 and TRBJ2-1; D gene uncertain. The CDR3 extends over 16 amino acids. Deletions cut 4 bases from V and 4 bases from J, with 18 bases between. Germline CDR1 is SGDLS and CDR2 is YYNGEE. The CDR3 DNA is TGTGCCAGCAGCCCTAGTGGCAGTTCTTTATACAATGAGCAGTTCTTC. As protein: CASSPSGSSLYNEQFF.

This chain connects TRBV5-1 to TRBJ2-3; TRBD2 matches at 14 bases. With V trimmed by 1 base and J by 4 bases, 2 bases remained unmatched. This CDR3 has 16 amino acids. Per the germline V gene, CDR1 is SGHRS and CDR2 is YFSETQ. The CDR3 nucleotides read TGCGCCAGCAGCTTGAGACTAGCGGGAGGGGCAGATACGCAGTATTTT. Amino acid sequence: CASSLRLAGGADTQYF. Variable domain in full (rest from reference TRBV5-1 and TRBJ2-3): KAGVTQTPRYLIKTRGQQVTLSCSPISGHRSVSWYQQTPGQGLQFLFEYFSETQRNKGNFPGRFSGRQFSNSRSEMNVSTLELGDSALYLCASSLRLAGGADTQYFGPGTRLTVL.

The chain joins TRBV7-2 to TRBJ2-7; 9 bases align to TRBD2. The V and J ends lost 6 bases and 0 bases, in that order; junction bases with no gene match: 6. CDR1 is SGHTA, CDR2 FQGNSA, per germline. This CDR3 region has 15 residues. CDR3 residues: CASRSGLAYSYEQYF. In DNA, the CDR3 is TGTGCCAGCAGATCCGGACTAGCGTACTCCTACGAGCAGTACTTC.

The chain carries TRBV6-6 and TRBJ2-7; no firm D call. From germline, CDR1 is MNHNY and CDR2 SVGAGI (reference sequence). Deletions cut 6 bases from V and 1 base from J, with 10 bases between. CDR3 length: 13 amino acids. DNA of the CDR3: TGTGCCAGCAGAACCGCCGGTTCCTACGAGCAGTACTTC. Protein product: CASRTAGSYEQYF.

The chain employs TRBV28 and TRBJ2-4; maybe TRBD1 (6 bases). CDR3 length equals 18 residues. Germline V gene sequence: CDR1 MDHEN, CDR2 SYDVKM. V lost 2 bases, J lost 0 bases, and 17 bases lay in between. The CDR3, as DNA: TGTGCCAGCAGTTTACTCGGACAGAACTACCCAGCCAAAAACATTCAGTACTTC. Translated, it gives CASSLLGQNYPAKNIQYF.

This clone was seen only a few times. The chain recombines TRBV5-4 with TRBJ2-2; tentatively, D is TRBD1 or TRBD2 (6 bases each). The CDR3 runs 16 residues. V lost 0 bases, J lost 1 base, and 10 bases lay in between. Germline-derived CDR1 and CDR2 are SGHNT and YYREEE (reference sequence). The CDR3 loop reads CASSLARGRNTGELFF. The CDR3 bases are TGTGCCAGCAGCTTGGCCCGGGGGCGGAACACCGGGGAGCTGTTTTTT. Filled out from reference TRBV5-4 and TRBJ2-2, the complete variable domain reads ETGVTQSPTHLIKTRGQQVTLRCSSQSGHNTVSWYQQALGQGPQFIFQYYREEENGRGNFPPRFSGLQFPNYSSELNVNALELDDSALYLCASSLARGRNTGELFFGEGSRLTVL.

The chain links TRBV29-1 to TRBJ2-2, with 8 nucleotides matching TRBD1. With V trimmed by 4 bases and J by 4 bases, 2 bases remained unmatched. The CDR3 length is 13 residues. Per the germline V gene, CDR1 is SQVTM and CDR2 is ANQGSEA. CDR3 sequence (DNA): TGCAGCGTTGTGGACAGGGCCACCGGGGAGCTGTTTTTT. This encodes CSVVDRATGELFF.

The V call is TRBV7-9, the J call TRBJ1-2; TRBD1 agrees at 7 bases. The CDR3 has 15 amino acids. Germline loops: CDR1 SEHNR, CDR2 FQNEAQ (reference sequence). V trimming: 5 bases; J trimming: 4 bases; junction bases outside the gene matches: 10. The CDR3 sequence: CASSPRTGASYGYTF. CDR3 sequence (DNA): TGTGCCAGCAGCCCACGGACAGGAGCATCCTATGGCTACACCTTC.

The chain links TRBV6-1 to TRBJ2-3; 7 bases are shared with TRBD1. Per the germline V gene, CDR1 is MNHNS and CDR2 is SASEGT. The CDR3 runs 15 residues. The V segment lost 7 bases and the J segment 0 bases; nucleotides outside the gene matches: 7. CDR3 DNA: TGTGCCAGCACCGAACAGGACAGGAGCACAGATACGCAGTATTTT. Its protein product is CASTEQDRSTDTQYF.

The CDR3 coding sequence is TGCGCCAGCAGTCGCGGGGCGATTAGCAATCAGCCCCAGCATTTT. Residues: CASSRGAISNQPQHF. This rearrangement joins TRBV5-1 to TRBJ1-5; tentative D call: TRBD1 (5 bases). The CDR3 totals 15 residues. Trimming shortened V by 5 bases and J by 0 bases, and 12 bases separated the two germline ends. In germline, CDR1 is SGHRS, CDR2 YFSETQ. The full variable domain, its missing parts supplied by reference TRBV5-1 and TRBJ1-5, is KAGVTQTPRYLIKTRGQQVTLSCSPISGHRSVSWYQQTPGQGLQFLFEYFSETQRNKGNFPGRFSGRQFSNSRSEMNVSTLELGDSALYLCASSRGAISNQPQHFGDGTRLSIL.

This chain connects TRBV21-1 to TRBJ1-2; the listed D gene, TRBD1, was not tested against the DNA. TRBV21-1 is a pseudogene segment. The CDR3 consists of 12 residues. The CDR3 region is CASSALHYGYTF. CDR3 DNA sequence: TGTGCCAGCAGCGCCTTACATTATGGCTACACCTTC.

The chain recombines TRBV10-2 with TRBJ2-7; D is undetermined. CDR1 and CDR2 (germline): WSHSY, SAAADI. The CDR3 sequence is 9 residues long. V was cut by 8 bases and J by 7 bases, with 6 bases left in between. The CDR3 DNA reads as TGCGCCAGCGGGTGGGAGCAGTACTTC. It yields the protein CASGWEQYF.

The chain employs TRBV5-6 and TRBJ1-3; D is unresolved. Per the germline V gene, CDR1 is SGHDT and CDR2 is YYEEEE. This CDR3 spans 17 amino acids. Trimming took off 4 bases at V and 0 bases at J, with 17 bases between the two ends. The CDR3 region has the DNA TGTGCCAGCAGCCCCATTGGGGAGGAGGGCTCTGGAAACACCATATATTTT. Protein: CASSPIGEEGSGNTIYF. The full variable domain, with the rest looked up from reference TRBV5-6 and TRBJ1-3, is DAGVTQSPTHLIKTRGQQVTLRCSPKSGHDTVSWYQQALGQGPQFIFQYYEEEERQRGNFPDRFSGHQFPNYSSELNVNALLLGDSALYLCASSPIGEEGSGNTIYFGEGSWLTVV.

This chain joins TRBV5-1 and TRBJ2-7; no reliable D call. Germline loops: CDR1 SGHRS, CDR2 YFSETQ. This CDR3 is built from 15 residues. Trimming cost V 4 bases and J 0 bases, with 14 bases left between them. The CDR3 here is CASSGSELSSYEQYF. CDR3 bases: TGCGCCAGCAGCGGGTCGGAGCTTAGCTCCTACGAGCAGTACTTC.

The chain combines TRBV5-1 with TRBJ2-6, with D maybe TRBD2 (6 bases). CDR3 size: 13 residues. The V end was cut by 2 bases, the J end by 12 bases, with 12 bases between. Germline V lookup: CDR1 SGHRS, CDR2 YFSETQ. CDR3 DNA: TGCGCCAGCAGCTTTGGGGGGTTCGGCGTCCTGACTTTC. As protein: CASSFGGFGVLTF.

This chain joins TRBV15 and TRBJ1-2; D may be TRBD1 (6 bases). The CDR3 has 16 residues. Trimming left V 0 bases short and J 8 bases short, with 19 bases between. Germline loops: CDR1 LNHNV, CDR2 YYDKDF (reference sequence). In DNA, the CDR3 is TGTGCCACCAGCAGAGAACAACAGGGACCATTAATAGGCTACACCTTC. It yields the protein CATSREQQGPLIGYTF.

The rearrangement uses TRBV5-8 and TRBJ2-3, with TRBD2 identical over 7 bases. The CDR3 totals 16 residues. Germline V CDR1 and CDR2: SGHTS, YDEGEE. J was trimmed by 6 bases and V by 4 bases; bases with no gene match: 14. The CDR3 sequence is CASSPRGGALFDTQYF. The DNA for the CDR3 is TGTGCCAGCAGCCCACGGGGAGGGGCCCTATTCGATACGCAGTATTTT. Complete variable domain (other parts from reference TRBV5-8 and TRBJ2-3): EAGVTQSPTHLIKTRGQQATLRCSPISGHTSVYWYQQALGLGLQFLLWYDEGEERNRGNFPPRFSGRQFPNYSSELNVNALELEDSALYLCASSPRGGALFDTQYFGPGTRLTVL.

The chain employs TRBV18 and TRBJ1-1; TRBD1 matches 10 bases. CDR1 and CDR2 from the germline V gene are KGHSH and LQKENI. CDR3 length: 17 amino acids. With 8 bases clipped from V and 1 base from J, the junction kept 13 bases outside the gene matches. The CDR3 sequence: CASTRAGTGAWNTEAFF. Here the CDR3 DNA reads TGTGCCAGCACGCGCGCCGGGACAGGGGCTTGGAACACTGAAGCTTTCTTT.

The gene calls are TRBV28 and TRBJ1-5; TRBD1 matches at 7 bases. Germline loops: CDR1 MDHEN, CDR2 SYDVKM. The CDR3 runs 14 residues. V lost 2 bases to trimming and J lost 6 bases; unmatched junction nucleotides: 4. CDR3 sequence reads: CASSLAGQIQPQHF. The CDR3 nucleotides read TGTGCCAGCAGTTTAGCGGGACAGATTCAGCCCCAGCATTTT.

The sample holds one count of this clone. The chain couples TRBV6-1 to TRBJ1-5; D may be TRBD1 (5 bases). The CDR3 loop spans 16 amino acids. V shed 3 bases and J shed 2 bases, with 14 bases lying between them. Germline V gene sequence: CDR1 MNHNS, CDR2 SASEGT. DNA for the CDR3: TGTGCCAGCAGTGATCAACCCTCGACAGGCAATCAGCCCCAGCATTTT. It yields the protein CASSDQPSTGNQPQHF.

This clone came up a few times. V is TRBV7-2 and J is TRBJ2-2; D gene uncertain. The CDR3 covers 13 residues. CDR1 and CDR2 from the germline V gene are SGHTA and FQGNSA. The ends were cut back, 1 base at V and 7 bases at J, with 7 bases in the middle. The CDR3 spells CASSLDQGGELFF. The CDR3 bases are TGTGCCAGCAGCTTAGACCAAGGCGGGGAGCTGTTTTTT.

The V call is TRBV5-4, the J call TRBJ1-4; weak D call: TRBD1 (6 bases). CDR3 length: 14 amino acids. V lost 0 bases and J 8 bases, leaving 11 bases between the germline ends. Germline V lookup: CDR1 SGHNT, CDR2 YYREEE (reference sequence). CDR3 DNA: TGTGCCAGCAGCTTGGGACAGGCGACGGAAAAACTGTTTTTT. Protein product: CASSLGQATEKLFF.

The chain carries TRBV28 and TRBJ1-2; 7 bases match TRBD1. Germline V gene data show CDR1 as MDHEN and CDR2 as SYDVKM. The CDR3 runs to 13 residues. Trimming took 4 bases from V and 7 from J; bases not matched to a gene: 6. CDR3 residues: CASSYTGTVGYTF. The DNA of the CDR3 is TGTGCCAGCAGTTACACCGGGACAGTTGGCTACACCTTC.

V usage is TRBV10-3 and J usage is TRBJ1-1; D is ambiguous. Trimming stripped 6 bases from V and 1 base from J, with 3 bases between. The CDR3 length is 11 residues. Germline V gene sequence: CDR1 ENHRY, CDR2 SYGVKD. The CDR3 protein is CAIRGNTEAFF. CDR3 DNA sequence: TGTGCCATCAGAGGGAACACTGAAGCTTTCTTT.

The chain employs TRBV7-2 and TRBJ2-3; D is possibly TRBD2 (7 bases). Germline values: CDR1 SGHTA, CDR2 FQGNSA. CDR3 length equals 16 residues. Trimming removed 4 bases at V and 6 bases at J, with 20 bases between. The CDR3 sequence: CASSSLGGGASDTQYF. The DNA of the CDR3 is TGTGCCAGCAGCTCCTTGGGAGGGGGGGCATCCGATACGCAGTATTTT.

This clone occurred once. The chain couples TRBV18 to TRBJ2-7; D is uncertain. The germline V gene encodes CDR1 KGHSH and CDR2 LQKENI. Trimming took 3 bases from V and 2 from J, leaving 5 bases between them. The CDR3 loop spans 12 amino acids. The CDR3 bases are TGTGCCAGCTCACCTTCAGCCTACGAGCAGTACTTC. This encodes CASSPSAYEQYF.

V usage is TRBV28 and J usage is TRBJ1-5; tentative D call: TRBD1 (5 bases). Germline CDR1 reads MDHEN; CDR2 reads SYDVKM. CDR3 size: 15 residues. Trimming pared 3 bases from V and 3 bases from J, leaving 12 bases between. CDR3 in DNA: TGTGCCAGCAGTTTTGTTTTAGGGGTCAATCAGCCCCAGCATTTT. It codes for CASSFVLGVNQPQHF.

V and J are TRBV2 and TRBJ2-2; TRBD1 agrees at 10 bases. The CDR3 has 14 amino acids. J lost 7 bases, V lost 6 bases, and 5 bases had no gene match. Germline V CDR1 and CDR2: SNHLY, FYNNEI. CDR3 loop: CASRGQGSGGELFF. The CDR3 nucleotides read TGTGCCAGCAGGGGACAGGGGTCGGGCGGGGAGCTGTTTTTT.